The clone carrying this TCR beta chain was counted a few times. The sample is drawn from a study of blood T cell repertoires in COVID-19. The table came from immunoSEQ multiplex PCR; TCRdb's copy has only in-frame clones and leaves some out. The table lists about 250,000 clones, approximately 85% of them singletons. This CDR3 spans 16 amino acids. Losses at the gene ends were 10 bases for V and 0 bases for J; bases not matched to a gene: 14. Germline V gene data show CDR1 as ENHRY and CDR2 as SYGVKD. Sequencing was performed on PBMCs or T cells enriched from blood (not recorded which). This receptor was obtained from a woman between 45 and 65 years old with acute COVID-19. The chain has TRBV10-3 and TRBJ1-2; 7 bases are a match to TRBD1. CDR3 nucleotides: TGTGCCAGTACAGGGGATGTTAAGTTTCCTAACTATGGCTACACCTTC. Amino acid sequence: CASTGDVKFPNYGYTF.